The 23 T cell receptor beta chains listed next were all sequenced from one sample in a study of blood T cell repertoires in COVID-19. Sequenced by immunoSEQ multiplex PCR; TCRdb stores in-frame clones only, minus some. The sample contains 150,000 to 200,000 clones, 85% to 95% of which appear only once. Sequences were obtained from peripheral blood. These receptors all come from a woman aged 50 to 65 with acute or convalescent COVID-19.

This clone showed up just once. The chain employs TRBV28 and TRBJ2-3; 8 bases map to TRBD2. The CDR3 has 15 amino acids. V lost 5 bases and J lost 4; bases outside the gene matches: 8. CDR1 and CDR2 (germline): MDHEN, SYDVKM. CDR3 DNA sequence: TGTGCCAGCAGTGGGCGGGAGGTCAGGTCAGATACGCAGTATTTT. This encodes CASSGREVRSDTQYF.

This sequence joins TRBV2 and TRBJ1-6, with 7 bases fitting TRBD1. V was clipped by 7 bases and J by 7 bases; unmatched bases: 7. The CDR3 sequence is 14 residues long. CDR1 and CDR2 (germline): SNHLY, FYNNEI. In DNA form, the CDR3 reads TGTGCCAGCAAGAGGGACAGCGTAAATTCACCCCTCCACTTT. It specifies CASKRDSVNSPLHF.

The chain is built from TRBV30 and TRBJ2-7, with D hard to call. Between the trimmed V and J ends, which lost 0 bases and 4 bases, there was a span of 7 bases. This CDR3 contains 12 residues. CDR1 and CDR2 (germline): GTSNPN, SVGIG (reference sequence). CDR3 in DNA: TGTGCCTGGAGTGTAACTTCATACGAGCAGTACTTC. It specifies CAWSVTSYEQYF.

This clone was observed once. Mismatch with germline at one junction end may stem from a read error. The rearrangement uses TRBV5-4 and TRBJ1-1, with D possibly TRBD1 on 5 matching bases. Germline CDR1 SGHNT, CDR2 YYREEE (reference sequence). The CDR3 contains 13 residues. The CDR3 region is CASRLGGETEAFF. The CDR3 DNA reads as TGTGCCAGCAGATTGGGGGGAGAGACTGAAGCTTTCTTT.

This clone was seen once. The J gene is TRBJ1-5, the V gene TRBV1; the table gives TRBD1 as D, unverified against the DNA. TRBV1 is a pseudogene. The CDR3 runs to 17 residues. This CDR3 reads CTSRYRPRNDSNQPQHF. Here the CDR3 DNA reads TGCACCAGCAGGTACAGACCGAGAAACGATAGCAATCAGCCCCAGCATTTT.

The chain couples TRBV5-6 to TRBJ2-2; D unresolved. This CDR3 has 15 residues. Germline-derived CDR1 and CDR2 are SGHDT and YYEEEE. The germline V and J ends were trimmed by 0 bases and 0 bases, with 6 bases remaining between them. CDR3 region: CASSLGPANTGELFF. The CDR3 nucleotides are TGTGCCAGCAGCTTGGGGCCAGCGAACACCGGGGAGCTGTTTTTT.

The V and J genes are TRBV2 and TRBJ1-5; possibly TRBD1 for D (6 bases). This CDR3 comprises 13 residues. Trimming took off 5 bases at V and 4 bases at J, with 9 bases between the two ends. Per the germline V gene, CDR1 is SNHLY and CDR2 is FYNNEI. The CDR3 nucleotides are TGTGCCAGCAGTCGACAGGCTAATCAGCCCCAGCATTTT. The encoded protein is CASSRQANQPQHF.

This clone has only a few counts. The J gene is TRBJ2-7, the V gene TRBV2, with D possibly matching TRBD1 (6 bases). CDR3 length: 13 amino acids. Trimming removed 5 bases from V and 5 bases from J, with 13 bases in between. The V gene's germline CDR1 is SNHLY and CDR2 FYNNEI. CDR3 protein: CASSIQGIHEQYF. DNA for the CDR3: TGTGCCAGCAGTATACAGGGTATCCACGAGCAGTACTTC.

J is TRBJ1-2 and V is TRBV7-2, with 9 nucleotides matching TRBD1. CDR1 and CDR2 (germline): SGHTA, FQGNSA. Trimming at V came to 5 bases and at J to 8 bases, leaving 6 bases not matched to a gene. This CDR3 is built from 13 residues. Here the CDR3 reads CASSLIQGAGYTF. The CDR3 DNA reads as TGTGCCAGCAGCCTAATACAGGGGGCCGGCTACACCTTC.

The V gene is TRBV4-2, the J gene TRBJ1-1, with 7 bases aligning to TRBD1. Looked up from germline, CDR1 is LGHNA and CDR2 is YNFKEQ. The CDR3 has 15 amino acids. Trimming at V came to 0 bases and at J to 7 bases, leaving 8 bases not matched to a gene. The CDR3 sequence is CASSQDPRGHNEAFF. Here the CDR3 DNA reads TGTGCCAGCAGCCAAGATCCGAGGGGGCATAATGAAGCTTTCTTT.

The rearrangement uses TRBV9 and TRBJ2-5; 7 nucleotides match TRBD2. CDR1 and CDR2 (germline): SGDLS, YYNGEE. The J segment lost 0 bases and the V segment lost 5 bases, leaving 7 bases of the junction unmatched. This CDR3 has 15 amino acids. This chain's CDR3 is CASSNTGTNQETQYF. The CDR3 DNA reads as TGTGCCAGCAGTAATACCGGGACTAACCAAGAGACCCAGTACTTC.

This chain links TRBV13 with TRBJ2-3; 15 nucleotides line up with TRBD2. Germline V gene sequence: CDR1 PRHDT, CDR2 FYEKMQ (reference sequence). Losses at the gene ends were 1 base for V and 6 bases for J; bases not matched to a gene: 5. The CDR3 is 17 residues long. The CDR3 sequence: CASSLDGLAGGPDTQYF. The DNA for the CDR3 is TGTGCCAGCAGCTTAGACGGACTAGCGGGAGGGCCGGATACGCAGTATTTT.

The chain joins TRBV11-2 to TRBJ2-5; TRBD2 matches at 7 bases. The V gene's germline CDR1 is SGHAT and CDR2 FQNNGV. The CDR3 sequence is 15 residues long. J was trimmed by 5 bases and V by 1 base; bases with no gene match: 7. The CDR3 DNA follows: TGTGCCAGCAGCTTAGGTGCGCGGGAGAGCGAGACCCAGTACTTC. It translates to CASSLGARESETQYF.

The chain combines TRBV28 with TRBJ2-2; 7 nucleotides align to TRBD2. There are 15 residues in the CDR3. Germline V lookup: CDR1 MDHEN, CDR2 SYDVKM. The J segment lost 4 bases and the V segment lost 7 bases, leaving 9 bases of the junction unmatched. CDR3 sequence: CASTPSGGGTGELFF. CDR3 nucleotide sequence: TGTGCCAGCACACCCTCTGGGGGGGGCACCGGGGAGCTGTTTTTT.

The CDR3 protein is CASSPDKLDRGFNYGYTF. The DNA for the CDR3 is TGTGCCAGCAGCCCGGATAAACTAGACAGGGGGTTCAACTATGGCTACACCTTC. The rearrangement uses TRBV5-6 and TRBJ1-2; TRBD1 aligns across 9 bases. In germline, CDR1 is SGHDT, CDR2 YYEEEE. The CDR3 length is 18 residues. With 4 bases clipped from V and 2 bases from J, the junction kept 15 bases outside the gene matches.

The V gene is TRBV7-3, the J gene TRBJ2-1; 7 bases fit TRBD1. Germline V CDR1 and CDR2: SGHTA, FQGTGA. V trimming: 2 bases; J trimming: 4 bases; junction bases outside the gene matches: 5. The CDR3 has 15 residues. The CDR3 nucleotides read TGTGCCAGCAGCTTAGAAGGGACAGCATACAATGAGCAGTTCTTC. This encodes CASSLEGTAYNEQFF.

V usage is TRBV30 and J usage is TRBJ1-1; D call uncertain. Germline V gene data show CDR1 as GTSNPN and CDR2 as SVGIG (reference sequence). V was trimmed by 0 bases and J by 0 bases, leaving 5 bases between them. This CDR3 comprises 13 residues. The chain's CDR3 is CAWSVLLNTEAFF. DNA of the CDR3: TGTGCCTGGAGTGTCCTATTGAACACTGAAGCTTTCTTT.

This sequence joins TRBV19 and TRBJ1-2; a weak D match, TRBD1 (5 bases). The CDR3 totals 13 residues. CDR1 and CDR2 from the germline V gene are LNHDA and SQIVND (reference sequence). V was shortened by 10 bases and J by 2 bases, with 14 bases between the two germline ends. The CDR3 here is CATLPAGNYGYTF. CDR3 DNA: TGTGCCACCTTACCGGCAGGGAACTATGGCTACACCTTC. Full variable domain (missing parts from reference TRBV19 and TRBJ1-2): DGGITQSPKYLFRKEGQNVTLSCEQNLNHDAMYWYRQDPGQGLRLIYYSQIVNDFQKGDIAEGYSVSREKKESFPLTVTSAQKNPTAFYLCATLPAGNYGYTFGSGTRLTVV.

The chain joins TRBV10-3 to TRBJ2-5, with 8 bases fitting TRBD2. V shed 0 bases, J shed 1 base, and the junction held 4 bases outside the gene matches. The CDR3 is 16 amino acids. Per the germline V gene, CDR1 is ENHRY and CDR2 is SYGVKD. Here the CDR3 DNA reads TGTGCCATCAGTGAGTCCGGCGGGGGGTTCCAAGAGACCCAGTACTTC. Translation gives CAISESGGGFQETQYF.

The chain carries TRBV7-2 and TRBJ1-5; no reliable D call. This CDR3 comprises 14 residues. V was pared by 5 bases and J by 6 bases, with 14 bases between. Germline CDR1 SGHTA, CDR2 FQGNSA. The CDR3 here is CASSPGLPSQPQHF. In DNA form, the CDR3 reads TGTGCCAGCAGCCCCGGTCTTCCTAGTCAGCCCCAGCATTTT.

The V call is TRBV19, the J call TRBJ2-2; 11 bases map to TRBD2. V dropped 4 bases and J dropped 6; count of bases not matched to a gene: 7. Germline V gene sequence: CDR1 LNHDA, CDR2 SQIVND (reference sequence). The CDR3 is 16 amino acids. The CDR3 region has the DNA TGTGCCAGTAGTACGACTAGCGGGACATGGGCCGGGGAGCTGTTTTTT. It is translated as CASSTTSGTWAGELFF.

V is TRBV2 and J is TRBJ2-3; 7 bases match TRBD1. Per the germline V gene, CDR1 is SNHLY and CDR2 is FYNNEI. Trimming removed 2 bases from V and 2 bases from J; junction bases left unmatched: 10. The CDR3 has 17 amino acids. The CDR3 nucleotides read TGTGCCAGCAGTGAAATTCCCCGGGACAGCTACACAGATACGCAGTATTTT. This encodes CASSEIPRDSYTDTQYF.

The rearrangement uses TRBV3-1 (or the pseudogene TRBV3-2) and TRBJ1-1, with D possibly matching TRBD1 (5 bases). This CDR3 spans 13 amino acids. Germline CDR1 reads LGHDT; CDR2 reads YNNKEL (reference sequence). Trimming shortened V by 0 bases and J by 8 bases, and 10 bases separated the two germline ends. The CDR3 reads CASSQDGRAEAFF. Written as DNA, the CDR3 is TGTGCCAGCAGCCAAGATGGCAGGGCCGAAGCTTTCTTT.